This T cell receptor (beta chain) derives from a study of CD8+CD57+ T cells in acquired aplastic anemia. This CDR3 is 17 amino acids long. Germline CDR1 SGHAT, CDR2 FQNNGV. For sequencing, patients were chosen who had shown expansion of CD8+CD57+ cells by flow cytometry. To note about this clonotype: Its antigen is not known. The junction and the germline gene differ at one end; a read error may be behind it.

Study-wide findings and caveats: Researchers reported that CD8+ Simpson's diversity was not significantly different in patients versus controls.

Genomic DNA, serving as template, underwent TCR beta VDJ and CDR3 profiling. TCRdb itself ran the reads through MiXCR, one entry per CDR3 protein. The sample lists about 160,000 distinct CDR3 sequences, about 50% occurring once. The source of this sequence is a human donor with aplastic anemia. The sample consisted of sorted CD4+, CD8+, or CD8+CD57+ T cells (not recorded which) from PBMCs. This sequence joins TRBV11-2 and TRBJ1-1, with a possible D match to TRBD1 (5 bases). The CDR3 region is CVSSLISGQGRFTEAFF. The DNA of the CDR3 is TGTGTCAGCAGCTTAATATCCGGGCAGGGTAGGTTCACTGAGGCTTTCTTT.